The clone carrying this T cell receptor beta chain was seen more than once but under ten times. What it binds is unknown. Trimming pared 2 bases from V and 5 bases from J, leaving 6 bases between. The germline gives CDR1 ENHRY, CDR2 SYGVKD. The CDR3 is 12 residues long. This specimen belongs to a study of T-cell memory formation after mild COVID-19. Study findings and constraints: CD4+ bias marked clones expanding day 15 to 37, unlike balanced contracting clones. CD4+ contracting clones were mainly CM and EM; CD8+ ones, EMRA. SARS-CoV-2 specificity was not confirmed for second-wave clones peaking on day 37.

5'RACE with constant-segment primers yielded barcoded, UMI-tagged TCR alpha and TCR beta cDNA libraries. TCRdb recomputed calls from the 5' RACE reads with MiXCR, one row per CDR3 protein. The sample carries hundreds of thousands of distinct CDR3 sequences, about 20% recorded once. Sequencing was carried out using PBMCs or a T cell subset sorted from them (not recorded which). This rearrangement joins TRBV10-3 to TRBJ1-1, with no clear D. The receptor comes from an adult woman who had mild COVID-19 (a few samples of this study predate the infection). Cell type and time point are not known. The CDR3 DNA sequence: TGTGCCATCAGTGAGACCGGGACTGAAGCTTTCTTT. Encoded protein: CAISETGTEAFF.